Presented here are 22 T cell receptor beta chains from one specimen sequenced in a study of spatial heterogeneity in lung cancer. Noted time point: sample taken at primary tumor resection. The input material, whole RNA from tumor, nontumor lung or frozen PBMC, was sequenced unsorted. TCRdb re-called the 5' RACE reads with MiXCR, one entry per CDR3 protein. The sample lists 40,000 to 50,000 distinct CDR3 sequences; approximately 14% were seen once. The source material was PBMCs, sampled at surgery. The receptor set was obtained from a male donor with early-stage non-small cell lung cancer.

This clonotype appeared many times. This chain connects TRBV4-3 to TRBJ2-3, with D perhaps TRBD1 (5 bases). CDR1 and CDR2 (germline): LGHNA, YSLEER. This CDR3 region has 16 residues. The ends were cut back, 4 bases at V and 1 base at J, with 15 bases in the middle. The CDR3 is CASSPWVGLGTDTQYF. The CDR3, as DNA: TGCGCCAGCAGCCCTTGGGTGGGGCTGGGCACAGATACGCAGTATTTT.

This clonotype was found a few times. The V and J genes are TRBV9 and TRBJ2-3; no definite D call. CDR3 size: 15 residues. V lost 3 bases to trimming and J lost 1 base, with 12 bases between them. Germline V lookup: CDR1 SGDLS, CDR2 YYNGEE. The CDR3: CASSGDLGGTDTQYF. CDR3 nucleotide sequence: TGTGCCAGCAGCGGAGACTTGGGCGGCACAGATACGCAGTATTTT.

This chain connects TRBV7-9 to TRBJ2-7; no clear D. Germline CDR1 and CDR2: SEHNR and FQNEAQ (reference sequence). This CDR3 has 11 amino acids. Trimming shortened V by 4 bases and J by 3 bases, and 4 bases separated the two germline ends. This CDR3 is CASSSIYEQYF. The DNA for the CDR3 is TGTGCCAGCAGCTCCATCTACGAGCAGTACTTC. The variable domain in full, completed from reference TRBV7-9 and TRBJ2-7, reads DTGVSQNPRHKITKRGQNVTFRCDPISEHNRLYWYRQTLGQGPEFLTYFQNEAQLEKSRLLSDRFSAERPKGSFSTLEIQRTEQGDSAMYLCASSSIYEQYFGPGTRLTVT.

The CDR3 loop reads CSVLAGGSYEQYF. In nucleotides, the CDR3 is TGCAGCGTTCTGGCGGGAGGCTCCTACGAGCAGTACTTC. The chain employs TRBV29-1 and TRBJ2-7; 8 bases match TRBD2. The CDR3 totals 13 residues. CDR1 SQVTM and CDR2 ANQGSEA come from the germline V gene. V shed 5 bases and J 0 bases; nucleotides not matched to a gene: 3.

This clonotype was counted at least ten times. V usage is TRBV28 and J usage is TRBJ2-3; no definite D call. V shed 4 bases and J shed 5 bases, with 16 bases lying between them. Germline assignment: CDR1 MDHEN and CDR2 SYDVKM. The CDR3 loop spans 15 amino acids. For the CDR3, the DNA is TGTGCCAGCAGTTCCCGTTCAATCCCGCGAGATACGCAGTATTTT. Amino acids: CASSSRSIPRDTQYF.

J is TRBJ1-1 and V is TRBV7-3; D is unresolved. Trimming left V 3 bases short and J 6 bases short, with 11 bases between. There are 13 residues in the CDR3. Germline V gene sequence: CDR1 SGHTA, CDR2 FQGTGA. DNA for the CDR3: TGTGCCAGCAGCTTTGAGCGCGGAGCTGAAGCTTTCTTT. Its protein product is CASSFERGAEAFF.

This clonotype was counted between two and nine times. The chain is built from TRBV20-1 and TRBJ2-5; D is perhaps TRBD1 (5 bases). Deletions cut 6 bases from V and 14 bases from J, with 22 bases between. CDR3 length: 12 residues. CDR1 DFQATT and CDR2 SNEGSKA come from the germline V gene (reference sequence). This chain's CDR3 is CSARSGRGRAYF. The CDR3 DNA follows: TGCAGTGCGAGGTCGGGCCGCGGCAGGGCCTACTTC.

The chain uses TRBV6-5 and TRBJ1-1; possible D gene TRBD1, 6 bases. Trimming shortened V by 4 bases and J by 6 bases, and 15 bases separated the two germline ends. This CDR3 comprises 14 residues. Germline CDR1 MNHEY, CDR2 SVGAGI. The CDR3, as DNA: TGTGCCAGCAGTTTGAGGGGGGTCGGCGCTGAAGCTTTCTTT. Translating gives CASSLRGVGAEAFF.

This chain uses TRBV12-3 or TRBV12-4 with TRBJ2-5; 10 nucleotides match TRBD1. The CDR3 loop spans 14 amino acids. With 5 bases clipped from V and 5 bases from J, the junction kept 5 bases outside the gene matches. The CDR3 sequence is CASSRGQGPETQYF. CDR3 in DNA: TGTGCCAGCAGTCGGGGACAGGGGCCCGAGACCCAGTACTTC.

At least ten counts were recorded for this clonotype. The V and J genes are TRBV27 and TRBJ2-5, with D unclear. CDR3 length: 13 amino acids. Trimming stripped 0 bases from V and 5 bases from J, with 7 bases between. The germline V gene encodes CDR1 MNHEY and CDR2 SMNVEV (reference sequence). This CDR3 reads CASSLSGLETQYF. CDR3 DNA: TGTGCCAGCAGTTTATCAGGGTTGGAGACCCAGTACTTC.

This clonotype was recorded a few times. The rearrangement joins TRBV4-3 to TRBJ1-2; unclear D gene. Germline assignment: CDR1 LGHNA and CDR2 YSLEER. Deletions cut 0 bases from V and 5 bases from J, with 7 bases between. The CDR3 is 13 residues long. The CDR3 bases are TGCGCCAGCAGCCAAGATATGGAGTATGGCTACACCTTC. Protein: CASSQDMEYGYTF.

This clonotype came up a few times. The junction shows a germline mismatch at one end, possibly a read error. The rearrangement links TRBV7-7 to TRBJ2-5; TRBD1 might be the D (6 bases). The CDR3 spans 16 residues. Germline loops: CDR1 SSHAT, CDR2 FNYEAQ (reference sequence). CDR3 bases: TGTGCTAGCAGCTTAGCGCTTGCAGGACAGCAGGGGACCCAGTACTTC. Its protein product is CASSLALAGQQGTQYF.

This clonotype has at least ten counts. This rearrangement joins TRBV10-3 to TRBJ2-7; TRBD1 might be the D (6 bases). Germline lookup yields CDR1 ENHRY and CDR2 SYGVKD. The ends were cut back, 0 bases at V and 2 bases at J, with 8 bases in the middle. This CDR3 spans 14 amino acids. In DNA form, the CDR3 reads TGTGCCATCAGTGAGTCGGACAGACCCTACGAGCAGTACTTC. Its translation: CAISESDRPYEQYF.

This clonotype was seen a handful of times. The V gene is TRBV9, the J gene TRBJ1-3; no clear D. CDR3 length: 17 residues. Germline assignment: CDR1 SGDLS and CDR2 YYNGEE. Trimming stripped 4 bases from V and 0 bases from J, with 17 bases between. CDR3 sequence: CASSLYPPGLSGNTIYF. DNA of the CDR3: TGTGCCAGCAGCCTCTACCCCCCAGGCCTCTCTGGAAACACCATATATTTT.

This clonotype has just a few counts. The V gene is TRBV29-1, the J gene TRBJ2-7; D perhaps matches TRBD1 (5 bases). Trimming stripped 7 bases from V and 6 bases from J, with 19 bases between. The CDR3 totals 13 residues. The V gene's germline CDR1 is SQVTM and CDR2 ANQGSEA. CDR3 residues: CSAVGQTGAEQYF. The DNA of the CDR3 is TGCAGCGCTGTCGGCCAAACAGGTGCCGAGCAGTACTTC.

This clonotype came up a few times. The chain couples TRBV14 to TRBJ2-7, with 8 bases fitting TRBD1. Germline-derived CDR1 and CDR2 are SGHDN and FVKESK. CDR3 length equals 15 residues. V trimming: 1 base; J trimming: 4 bases; junction bases outside the gene matches: 6. The CDR3 sequence is CASSQVSGQAYEQYF. CDR3 sequence (DNA): TGTGCCAGCAGCCAAGTCTCGGGACAGGCTTACGAGCAGTACTTC.

The table lists this clonotype with many counts. The chain has TRBV7-9 and TRBJ2-3, with 11 nucleotides matching TRBD2. V was clipped by 6 bases and J by 1 base; unmatched bases: 6. The CDR3 totals 16 residues. Germline V gene lookup returns CDR1 SEHNR and CDR2 FQNEAQ (reference sequence). The CDR3 spells CASSSQLAGGTDTQYF. The CDR3 DNA reads as TGTGCCAGCAGTAGTCAACTAGCGGGGGGCACAGATACGCAGTATTTT.

In this sample, this clonotype turned up many times. The rearrangement joins TRBV9 to TRBJ2-1; D remains ambiguous. Germline V lookup: CDR1 SGDLS, CDR2 YYNGEE. Trimming took 2 bases from V and 10 from J, leaving 13 bases between them. This CDR3 comprises 13 residues. CDR3 residues: CASSVTRSEEQFF. CDR3 DNA: TGTGCCAGCAGCGTTACACGGTCGGAAGAGCAGTTCTTC.

This clonotype was recorded a few times. This sequence joins TRBV20-1 and TRBJ1-1; TRBD1 is a possible D gene (5 bases). This CDR3 region has 14 residues. Germline CDR1 reads DFQATT; CDR2 reads SNEGSKA (reference sequence). Trimming cost V 2 bases and J 0 bases, with 10 bases left between them. The CDR3 coding sequence is TGCAGTGCTAGACAGGGAAACATGAACACTGAAGCTTTCTTT. This encodes CSARQGNMNTEAFF.

V gene TRBV7-9 combines with J gene TRBJ2-3; D might be TRBD1 or TRBD2, each matching 5 bases. The CDR3 contains 14 residues. Germline V gives CDR1 SEHNR, CDR2 FQNEAQ (reference sequence). Trimming left V 7 bases short and J 2 bases short, with 13 bases between. CDR3 in amino acids: CASTGAGYTDTQYF. The DNA of the CDR3 is TGTGCCAGCACCGGGGCCGGGTACACAGATACGCAGTATTTT.

Many counts were recorded for this clonotype. V usage is TRBV20-1 and J usage is TRBJ1-5, with 7 bases lining up with TRBD1. This CDR3 is built from 14 residues. The germline gives CDR1 DFQATT, CDR2 SNEGSKA (reference sequence). V gave up 3 bases and J gave up 1 base; unmatched junction bases: 3. The CDR3 DNA reads TGCAGTGCTAGTAGGGGGCAGAGCAATCAGCCCCAGCATTTT. Translated, it gives CSASRGQSNQPQHF.

There are many counts of this clonotype. V gene TRBV13 combines with J gene TRBJ1-1; 7 bases align to TRBD1. CDR3 length equals 15 residues. Per the germline V gene, CDR1 is PRHDT and CDR2 is FYEKMQ (reference sequence). J lost 1 base, V lost 3 bases, and 5 bases had no gene match. The CDR3 coding sequence is TGTGCCAGCAGCTTTCGACGACAGGGGAACACTGAAGCTTTCTTT. It specifies CASSFRRQGNTEAFF.